This T cell receptor beta chain was found in a study of blood T cell repertoires in COVID-19. TCRdb's table, derived via immunoSEQ multiplex PCR, lists solely in-frame clones and lacks some. The sample lists about 250,000 clones; 88% were seen once. V shed 6 bases and J shed 5 bases, with 7 bases lying between them. The CDR3 runs 12 residues. The germline gives CDR1 SEHNR, CDR2 FQNEAQ (reference sequence). The sequence was collected from an elderly man with acute or convalescent COVID-19. Material for sequencing was peripheral blood. This chain links TRBV7-9 with TRBJ2-2; perhaps TRBD2 as D (6 bases). CDR3 sequence reads: CASRGGTGELFF. The CDR3 coding sequence is TGTGCCAGCAGGGGGGGAACCGGGGAGCTGTTTTTT.